This T cell receptor beta chain was recorded in a study of blood T cell repertoires in COVID-19. Repertoires were generated with immunoSEQ multiplex PCR, while TCRdb's copy carries only in-frame clones and drops some. The table records 270,000 or so clones, around nine tenths of them present only once. This CDR3 spans 16 amino acids. J lost 8 bases, V lost 0 bases, and 15 bases had no gene match. Germline CDR1 reads GTSNPN; CDR2 reads SVGIG (reference sequence). The chain couples TRBV30 to TRBJ1-2; 7 nucleotides agree with TRBD1. The specimen sequenced was PBMCs or T cells enriched from blood (not recorded which). The TCR was taken from a woman under 30 who had recovered from COVID-19. The CDR3 region has the DNA TGTGCCTGGAGTGTACCTCAGGGGGGCTTTGGGGGCGGCTACACCTTC. Protein: CAWSVPQGGFGGGYTF. The full variable domain, its missing parts supplied by reference TRBV30 and TRBJ1-2, is SQTIHQWPATLVQPVGSPLSLECTVEGTSNPNLYWYRQAAGRGLQLLFYSVGIGQISSEVPQNLSASRPQDRQFILSSKKLLLSDSGFYLCAWSVPQGGFGGGYTFGSGTRLTVV.